This TCR beta chain was captured by sequencing in a study of cytomegalovirus exposure and HLA in healthy donors. Study-level results: Most of the TCR beta V segments (in an earlier analysis) were productive either about 87% or about 30% of the time. Most TCR sequences showed up rarely, but some public TCRs showed up in many donors.

PCR involved 60 Vbeta and 13 Jbeta primers. Assay used: immunoSEQ multiplex PCR; TCRdb lists only in-frame clones, some missing. Found here are just over 95,000 clones, about 70% of them singletons; the top ten hold more than 7%. In this sample, this clone turned up a few times. Its antigen is unidentified. CDR1 is LNHDA, CDR2 SQIVND, per germline (reference sequence). The CDR3 sequence is 13 residues long. Trimming took off 3 bases at V and 3 bases at J, with 5 bases between the two ends. This donor had no CMV serostatus on record. Sequenced sample: PBMCs. This clonotype was obtained from a human donor in good health. The V call is TRBV19, the J call TRBJ1-4, with D uncertain. CDR3 region: CASSIWPNEKLFF. The CDR3 coding sequence is TGTGCCAGTAGTATCTGGCCTAATGAAAAACTGTTTTTT.